This TCR beta chain was sequenced for a study of T cell responses to AZD1222 COVID-19 vaccine. Study-level results: CD4 TCRs covered the whole spike, strongest at regions 160-218 and 743-854.

Looked up from germline, CDR1 is MDHEN and CDR2 is SYDVKM. This CDR3 has 16 residues. V was cut by 4 bases and J by 2 bases, with 16 bases left in between. The table came from immunoSEQ multiplex PCR; TCRdb's copy has only in-frame clones and leaves some out. The sample carries 200,000 to 250,000 clones, 85% to 95% recorded once. A remark on this clone: Its antigen is not identified.

This rearrangement joins TRBV28 to TRBJ2-3, with D unclear. The source was peripheral blood, collected on day 0 of MenACWY control vaccination. This clonotype was sampled from an adult in good health. CDR3 sequence reads: CASSWASTLDTDTQYF. CDR3 bases: TGTGCCAGCAGTTGGGCCTCCACCCTAGACACAGATACGCAGTATTTT. Looking up the rest from reference TRBV28 and TRBJ2-3 gives the full variable domain: DVKVTQSSRYLVKRTGEKVFLECVQDMDHENMFWYRQDPGLGLRLIYFSYDVKMKEKGDIPEGYSVSREKKERFSLILESASTNQTSMYLCASSWASTLDTDTQYFGPGTRLTVL.